The rows below give T cell receptor beta chains drawn from one sample of a study of T-cell reconstitution after alpha-beta-depleted transplantation in children. TCRdb processed the PCR reads anew with MiXCR; each CDR3 protein has one entry. The data contain fewer than 550,000 distinct CDR3 sequences, approximately 11% of them singletons. This sample comprised PBMCs from the stem cell graft donor, obtained from the stem cell graft. Source of these receptors: a human donor who donated a stem cell graft to a child with acute myeloid leukemia. Each CDR3 is given with its conserved first and last residue. The order of the fields is CDR3 length, clone size, J gene, D gene, V gene, CDR3 DNA, CDR3 protein. The D gene is left open where the match is weak. Size is stated for part of the rows, as once, few or many counts, or as a class when the clone is expanded.

18	NA	TRBJ2-1	TRBD2	TRBV9	TGTGCCAGCAGCGTAGGAAAAGGGAGTCTACTAGCGGGATTCGAGCAGTTCTTC	CASSVGKGSLLAGFEQFF
15	few	TRBJ2-6	NA	TRBV2	TGTGCCAGCAGAAGACAACACTCTGGGGCCAACGTCCTGACTTTC	CASRRQHSGANVLTF
11	few	TRBJ2-3	NA	TRBV6-2/TRBV6-3	TGTGCCAGCCGAACTGCTGTGACGCAGTATTTT	CASRTAVTQYF
14	few	TRBJ1-2	TRBD1	TRBV5-1	TGCGCCAGCAGCCCGTCGGGACAGGTCTATGGCTACACCTTC	CASSPSGQVYGYTF
18	NA	TRBJ1-1	TRBD1	TRBV12-3/TRBV12-4	TGTGCCAGCAGCCGAGGACAGGGGGCCGTCTTAATGAACACTGAAGCTTTCTTT	CASSRGQGAVLMNTEAFF
16	many	TRBJ2-7	TRBD2	TRBV7-8	TGTGCCAGCAGCTTAGGGGCGGGAGGGTTTACCTACGAGCAGTACTTC	CASSLGAGGFTYEQYF
12	few	TRBJ2-3	NA	TRBV4-1	TGCGCCAGCAGATCGACAGTGGGGACGCAGTATTTT	CASRSTVGTQYF
16	NA	TRBJ1-2	TRBD1	TRBV27	TGTGCCAGCAGTTCCACCCCCTCAGGGGGAAGCAGTGGCTACACCTTC	CASSSTPSGGSSGYTF
13	NA	TRBJ2-3	NA	TRBV20-1	TGCAGTGCTGACTGGGGGGACACAGATACGCAGTATTTT	CSADWGDTDTQYF
16	NA	TRBJ2-3	TRBD1	TRBV4-1	TGCGCCAGCAGCCAATACGGGACAGGGAATTTCGATACGCAGTATTTT	CASSQYGTGNFDTQYF
18	NA	TRBJ2-7	TRBD2	TRBV11-1	TGTGCCAGCAGCTTAACCTTTAGAACTAGCGGGACCTCCTACGAGCAGTACTTC	CASSLTFRTSGTSYEQYF
18	NA	TRBJ2-1	TRBD2	TRBV25-1	TGTGCCAGCAGTCTGAAGACTAGCGGGAGGATGGGCTACAATGAGCAGTTCTTC	CASSLKTSGRMGYNEQFF
13	many	TRBJ2-5	TRBD1	TRBV29-1	TGCAGCGTTGAGGGCAGGGGGCGAGAGACCCAGTACTTC	CSVEGRGRETQYF
13	few	TRBJ1-2	NA	TRBV5-1	TGCGCCAGTTCGGACGGAGCTAACTATGGCTACACCTTC	CASSDGANYGYTF
16	NA	TRBJ2-1	TRBD2	TRBV20-1	TGCAGTGCTAGAGATCCAGCGGGAGGGCTATACAATGAGCAGTTCTTC	CSARDPAGGLYNEQFF
14	NA	TRBJ1-1	TRBD1	TRBV12-3/TRBV12-4	TGTGCCAGCAGTCACAGGACAGGGGGGGTCGAAGCTTTCTTT	CASSHRTGGVEAFF
16	NA	TRBJ2-3	NA	TRBV3-1	TGTGCCAGCAGCCCTGGGCGGGATACCTGGGGAGATACGCAGTATTTT	CASSPGRDTWGDTQYF
14	NA	TRBJ1-2	NA	TRBV5-1	TGCGCCAGCAGCTTGGAGGACGCCAACTATGGCTACACCTTC	CASSLEDANYGYTF